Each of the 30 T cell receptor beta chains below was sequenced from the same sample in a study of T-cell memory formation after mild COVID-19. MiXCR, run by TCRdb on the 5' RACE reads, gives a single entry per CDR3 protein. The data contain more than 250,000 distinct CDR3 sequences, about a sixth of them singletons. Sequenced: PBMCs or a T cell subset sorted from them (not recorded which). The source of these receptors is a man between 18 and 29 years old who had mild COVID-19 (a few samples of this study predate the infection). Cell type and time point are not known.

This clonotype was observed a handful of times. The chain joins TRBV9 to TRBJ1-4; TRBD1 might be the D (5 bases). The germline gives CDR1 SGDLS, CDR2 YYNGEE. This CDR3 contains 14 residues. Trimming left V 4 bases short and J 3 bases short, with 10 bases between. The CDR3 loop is CASSHGTANEKLFF. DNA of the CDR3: TGTGCCAGCAGCCACGGGACCGCTAATGAAAAACTGTTTTTT. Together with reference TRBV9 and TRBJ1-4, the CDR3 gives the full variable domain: DSGVTQTPKHLITATGQRVTLRCSPRSGDLSVYWYQQSLDQGLQFLIQYYNGEERAKGNILERFSAQQFPDLHSELNLSSLELGDSALYFCASSHGTANEKLFFGSGTQLSVL.

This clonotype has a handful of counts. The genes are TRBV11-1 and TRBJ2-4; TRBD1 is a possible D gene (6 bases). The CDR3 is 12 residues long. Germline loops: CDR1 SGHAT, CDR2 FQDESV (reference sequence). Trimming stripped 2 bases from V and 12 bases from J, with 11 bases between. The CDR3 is CASSLWTDDQYF. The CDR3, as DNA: TGTGCCAGCAGCTTATGGACAGATGATCAGTACTTC.

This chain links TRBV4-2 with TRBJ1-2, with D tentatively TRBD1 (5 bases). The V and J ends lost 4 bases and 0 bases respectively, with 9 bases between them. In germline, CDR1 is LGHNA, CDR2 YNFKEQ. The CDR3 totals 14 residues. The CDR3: CASSPRGSNYGYTF. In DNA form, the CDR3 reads TGTGCCAGCAGCCCCCGGGGGTCTAACTATGGCTACACCTTC.

Here the CDR3 reads CASNSPGDTGELFF. In DNA form, the CDR3 reads TGCGCCAGCAATTCACCCGGGGACACCGGGGAGCTGTTTTTT. J is TRBJ2-2 and V is TRBV10-2; maybe TRBD2 (5 bases). Germline lookup yields CDR1 WSHSY and CDR2 SAAADI. The CDR3 has 14 residues. V was pared by 7 bases and J by 3 bases, with 12 bases between.

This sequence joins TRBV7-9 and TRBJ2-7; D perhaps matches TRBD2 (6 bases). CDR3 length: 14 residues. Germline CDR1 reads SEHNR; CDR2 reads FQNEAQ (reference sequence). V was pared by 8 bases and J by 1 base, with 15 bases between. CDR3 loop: CASAGSTISYEQYF. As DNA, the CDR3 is TGTGCCAGCGCCGGGAGTACCATTTCCTACGAGCAGTACTTC. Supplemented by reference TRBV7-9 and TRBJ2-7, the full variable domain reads DTGVSQNPRHKITKRGQNVTFRCDPISEHNRLYWYRQTLGQGPEFLTYFQNEAQLEKSRLLSDRFSAERPKGSFSTLEIQRTEQGDSAMYLCASAGSTISYEQYFGPGTRLTVT.

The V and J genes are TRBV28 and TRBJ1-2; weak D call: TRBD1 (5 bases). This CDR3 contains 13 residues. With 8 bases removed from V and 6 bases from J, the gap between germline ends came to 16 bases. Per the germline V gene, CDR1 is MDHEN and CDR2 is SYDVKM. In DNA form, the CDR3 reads TGTGCCAGCGGACAACTACACGGGAATGGCTACACCTTC. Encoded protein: CASGQLHGNGYTF.

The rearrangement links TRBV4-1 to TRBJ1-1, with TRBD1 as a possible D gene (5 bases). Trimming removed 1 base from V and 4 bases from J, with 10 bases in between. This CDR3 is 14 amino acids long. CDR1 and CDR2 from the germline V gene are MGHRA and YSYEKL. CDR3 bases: TGCGCCAGCAGCCAAGTGGGGGGGTCCACTGAAGCTTTCTTT. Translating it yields CASSQVGGSTEAFF.

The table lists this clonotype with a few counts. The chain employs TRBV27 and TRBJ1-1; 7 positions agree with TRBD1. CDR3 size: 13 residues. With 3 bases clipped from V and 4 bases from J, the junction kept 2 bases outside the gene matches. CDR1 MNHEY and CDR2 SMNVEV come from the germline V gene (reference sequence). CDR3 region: CASSFRDSTEAFF. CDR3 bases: TGTGCCAGCAGTTTCCGGGACAGCACTGAAGCTTTCTTT.

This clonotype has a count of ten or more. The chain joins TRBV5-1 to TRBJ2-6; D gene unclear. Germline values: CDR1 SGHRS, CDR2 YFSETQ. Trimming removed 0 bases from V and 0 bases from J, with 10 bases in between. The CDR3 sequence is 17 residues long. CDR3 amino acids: CASSLVSARSGANVLTF. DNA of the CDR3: TGCGCCAGCAGCTTGGTGTCGGCCCGCTCTGGGGCCAACGTCCTGACTTTC.

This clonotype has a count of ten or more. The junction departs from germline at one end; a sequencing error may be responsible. CDR3 amino acids: CASSLAGPYEQYF. The CDR3, as DNA: TGTGCCAGCAGCTTAGCTGGGCCCTACGAGCAGTACTTC. The chain recombines TRBV5-1 with TRBJ2-7; D is unclear. CDR1 is SGHRS, CDR2 YFSETQ, per germline. The length of the CDR3 is 13 residues.

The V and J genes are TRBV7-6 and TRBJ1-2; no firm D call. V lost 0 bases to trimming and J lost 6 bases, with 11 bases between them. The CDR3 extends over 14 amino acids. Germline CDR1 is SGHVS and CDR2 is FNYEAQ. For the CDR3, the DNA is TGTGCCAGCAGCTTAGCGGCCCACTCCGATGGCTACACCTTC. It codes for CASSLAAHSDGYTF. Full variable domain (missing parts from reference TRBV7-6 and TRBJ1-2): GAGVSQSPRYKVTKRGQDVALRCDPISGHVSLYWYRQALGQGPEFLTYFNYEAQQDKSGLPNDRFSAERPEGSISTLTIQRTEQRDSAMYRCASSLAAHSDGYTFGSGTRLTVV.

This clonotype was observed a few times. The CDR3 region has the DNA TGTGCCACCAGTGATGGCTTGAAACGCTCCTACAATGAGCAGTTCTTC. Translation: CATSDGLKRSYNEQFF. This chain uses TRBV24-1 with TRBJ2-1, with D uncertain. CDR1 is KGHDR and CDR2 is SFDVKD in the germline V gene. The V gene lost 3 bases and the J gene lost 0 bases, with 11 bases spanning the gap. There are 16 residues in the CDR3.

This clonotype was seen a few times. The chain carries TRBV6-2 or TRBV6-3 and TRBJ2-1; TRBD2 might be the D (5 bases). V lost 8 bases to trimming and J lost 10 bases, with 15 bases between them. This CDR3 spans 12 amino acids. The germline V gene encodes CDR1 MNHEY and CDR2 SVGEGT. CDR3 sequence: CASRQASREQFF. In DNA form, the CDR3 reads TGTGCCAGCCGTCAGGCTAGCAGGGAGCAGTTCTTC.

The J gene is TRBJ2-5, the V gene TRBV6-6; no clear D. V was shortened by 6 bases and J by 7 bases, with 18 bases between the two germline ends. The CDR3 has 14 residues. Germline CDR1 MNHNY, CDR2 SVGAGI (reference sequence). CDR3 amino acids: CASRVDEPKTTQYF. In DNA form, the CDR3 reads TGTGCCAGCAGAGTTGACGAACCCAAGACGACCCAGTACTTC.

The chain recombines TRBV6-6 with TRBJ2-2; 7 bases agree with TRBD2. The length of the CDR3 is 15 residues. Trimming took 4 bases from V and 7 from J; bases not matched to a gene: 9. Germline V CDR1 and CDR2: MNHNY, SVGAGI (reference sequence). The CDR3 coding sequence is TGTGCCAGCAGTTCTCGCGGGGGAATTTTCGGGGAGCTGTTTTTT. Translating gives CASSSRGGIFGELFF.

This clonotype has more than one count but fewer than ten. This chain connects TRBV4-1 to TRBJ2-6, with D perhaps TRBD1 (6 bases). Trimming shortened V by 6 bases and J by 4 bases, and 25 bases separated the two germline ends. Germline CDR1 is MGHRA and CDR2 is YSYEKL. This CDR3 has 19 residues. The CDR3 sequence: CASRIGQQGPSGGANVLTF. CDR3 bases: TGCGCCAGCAGAATAGGACAACAGGGCCCCTCGGGGGGGGCCAACGTCCTGACTTTC.

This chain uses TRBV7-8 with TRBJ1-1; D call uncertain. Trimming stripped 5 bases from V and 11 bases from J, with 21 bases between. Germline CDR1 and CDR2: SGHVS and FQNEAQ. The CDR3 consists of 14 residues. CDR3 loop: CASSHPYSGDNAFF. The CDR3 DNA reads TGTGCCAGCAGCCATCCTTACAGTGGGGATAATGCTTTCTTT.

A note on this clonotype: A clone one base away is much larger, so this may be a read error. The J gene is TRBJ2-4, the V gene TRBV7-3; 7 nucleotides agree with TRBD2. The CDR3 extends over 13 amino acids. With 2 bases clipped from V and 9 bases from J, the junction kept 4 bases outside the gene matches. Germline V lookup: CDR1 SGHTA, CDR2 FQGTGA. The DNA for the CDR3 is TGTGCCAGCAGCTTACCCGGGGAGGGCATTCAGTACTTC. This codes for CASSLPGEGIQYF.

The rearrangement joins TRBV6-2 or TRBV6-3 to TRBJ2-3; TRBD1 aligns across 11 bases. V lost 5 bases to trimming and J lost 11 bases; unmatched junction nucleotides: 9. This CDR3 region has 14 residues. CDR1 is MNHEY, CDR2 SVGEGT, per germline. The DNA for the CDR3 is TGTGCCAGCAGTCCCGGGACAGGGGGTGTGAGGCAGTATTTT. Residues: CASSPGTGGVRQYF.

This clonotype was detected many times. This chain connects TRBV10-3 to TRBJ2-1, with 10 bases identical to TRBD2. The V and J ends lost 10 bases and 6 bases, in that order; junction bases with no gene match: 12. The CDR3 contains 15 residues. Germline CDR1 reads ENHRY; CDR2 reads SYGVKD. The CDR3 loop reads CATLLGLAETNEQFF. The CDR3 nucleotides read TGTGCCACCCTCTTAGGACTAGCGGAGACCAATGAGCAGTTCTTC.

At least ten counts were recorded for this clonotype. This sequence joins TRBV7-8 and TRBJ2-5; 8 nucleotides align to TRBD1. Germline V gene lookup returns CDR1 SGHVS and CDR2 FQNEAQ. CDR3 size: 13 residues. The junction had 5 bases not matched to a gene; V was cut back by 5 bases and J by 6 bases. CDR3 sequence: CASSPRQGQTQYF. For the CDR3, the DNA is TGTGCCAGCAGCCCTCGACAGGGGCAGACCCAGTACTTC.

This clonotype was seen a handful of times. CDR3 DNA: TGTGCCAGCAGCCGGGACAGCGATCAGCCCCAGCATTTT. Its translation is CASSRDSDQPQHF. The V call is TRBV7-2, the J call TRBJ1-5; 7 bases line up with TRBD1. With 5 bases clipped from V and 5 bases from J, the junction kept 3 bases outside the gene matches. This CDR3 region has 13 residues. Germline values: CDR1 SGHTA, CDR2 FQGNSA.

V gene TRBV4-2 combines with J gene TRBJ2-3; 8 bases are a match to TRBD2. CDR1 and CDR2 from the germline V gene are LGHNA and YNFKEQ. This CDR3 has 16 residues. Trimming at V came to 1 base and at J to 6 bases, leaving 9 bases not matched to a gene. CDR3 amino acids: CASSQGTGGRLDTQYF. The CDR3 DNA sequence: TGTGCCAGCAGCCAAGGCACGGGGGGGCGACTGGATACGCAGTATTTT.

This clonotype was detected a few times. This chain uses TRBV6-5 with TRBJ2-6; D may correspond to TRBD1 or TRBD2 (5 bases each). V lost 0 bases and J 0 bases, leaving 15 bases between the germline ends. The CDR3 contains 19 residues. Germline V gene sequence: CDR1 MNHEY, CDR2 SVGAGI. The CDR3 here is CASSYSSIVGTSGANVLTF. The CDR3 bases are TGTGCCAGCAGTTACTCGAGTATTGTGGGGACCTCTGGGGCCAACGTCCTGACTTTC.

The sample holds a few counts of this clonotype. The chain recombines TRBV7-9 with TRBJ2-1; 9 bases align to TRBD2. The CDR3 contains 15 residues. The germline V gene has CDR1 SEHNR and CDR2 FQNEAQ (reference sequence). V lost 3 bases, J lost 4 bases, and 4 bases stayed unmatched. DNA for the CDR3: TGTGCCAGCAGCTTTGCTAGCGGGGCGTACAATGAGCAGTTCTTC. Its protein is CASSFASGAYNEQFF.

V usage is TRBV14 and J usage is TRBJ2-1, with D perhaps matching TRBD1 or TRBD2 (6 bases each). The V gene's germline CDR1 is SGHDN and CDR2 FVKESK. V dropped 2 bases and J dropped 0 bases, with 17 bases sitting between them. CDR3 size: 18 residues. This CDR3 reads CASSQRSKGGSSYNEQFF. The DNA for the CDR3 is TGTGCCAGCAGCCAACGGTCTAAGGGGGGTAGCTCCTACAATGAGCAGTTCTTC.

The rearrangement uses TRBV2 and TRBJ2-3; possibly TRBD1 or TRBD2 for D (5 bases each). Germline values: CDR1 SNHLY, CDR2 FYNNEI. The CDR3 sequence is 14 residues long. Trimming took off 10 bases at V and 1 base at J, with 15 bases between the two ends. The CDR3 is CATTPGPRTDTQYF. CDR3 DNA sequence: TGTGCCACTACACCGGGACCTCGCACAGATACGCAGTATTTT.

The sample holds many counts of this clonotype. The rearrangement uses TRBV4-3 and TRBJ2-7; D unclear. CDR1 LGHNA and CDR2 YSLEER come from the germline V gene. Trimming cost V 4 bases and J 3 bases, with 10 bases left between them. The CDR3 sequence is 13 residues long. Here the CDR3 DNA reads TGCGCCAGCAGCCGCGGAGAAGGCTACGAGCAGTACTTC. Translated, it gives CASSRGEGYEQYF.

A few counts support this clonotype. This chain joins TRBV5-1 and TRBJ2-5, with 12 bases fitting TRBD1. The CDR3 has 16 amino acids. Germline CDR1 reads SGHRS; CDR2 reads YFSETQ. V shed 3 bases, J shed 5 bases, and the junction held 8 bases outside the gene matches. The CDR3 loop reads CASSSLGTGGEETQYF. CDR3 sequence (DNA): TGCGCCAGCAGCTCGCTAGGGACAGGGGGCGAGGAGACCCAGTACTTC.

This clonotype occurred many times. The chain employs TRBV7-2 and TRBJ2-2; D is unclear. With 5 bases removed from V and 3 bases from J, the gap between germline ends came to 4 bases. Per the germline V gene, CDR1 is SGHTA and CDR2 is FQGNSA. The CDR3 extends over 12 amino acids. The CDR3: CASSPYTGELFF. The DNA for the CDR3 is TGTGCCAGCAGCCCCTACACCGGGGAGCTGTTTTTT.